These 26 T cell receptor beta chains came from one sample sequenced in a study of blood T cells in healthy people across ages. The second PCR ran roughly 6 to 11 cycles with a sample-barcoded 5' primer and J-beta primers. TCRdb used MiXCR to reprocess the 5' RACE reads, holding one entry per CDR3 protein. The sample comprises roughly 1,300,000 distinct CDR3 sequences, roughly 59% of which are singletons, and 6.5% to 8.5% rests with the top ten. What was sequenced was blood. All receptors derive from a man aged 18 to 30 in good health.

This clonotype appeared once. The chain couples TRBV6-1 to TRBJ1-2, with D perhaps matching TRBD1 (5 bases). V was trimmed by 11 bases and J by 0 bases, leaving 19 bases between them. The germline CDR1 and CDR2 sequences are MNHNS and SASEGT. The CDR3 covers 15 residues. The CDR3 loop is CAGIFSRDSNYGYTF. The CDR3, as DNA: TGTGCCGGCATCTTTAGCCGGGACTCTAACTATGGCTACACCTTC.

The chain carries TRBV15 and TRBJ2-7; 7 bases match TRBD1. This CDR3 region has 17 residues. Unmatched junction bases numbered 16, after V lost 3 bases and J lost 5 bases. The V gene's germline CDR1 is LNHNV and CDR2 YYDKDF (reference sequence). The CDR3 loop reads CATSRARGTAALDEQYF. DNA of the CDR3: TGTGCCACCAGCAGGGCAAGGGGGACAGCCGCTCTGGACGAGCAGTACTTC.

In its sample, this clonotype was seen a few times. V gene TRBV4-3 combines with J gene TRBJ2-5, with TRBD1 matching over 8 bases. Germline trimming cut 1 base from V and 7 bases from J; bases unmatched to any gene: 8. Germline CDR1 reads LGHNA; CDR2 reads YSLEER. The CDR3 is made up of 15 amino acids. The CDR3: CASSQGTGSPGTQYF. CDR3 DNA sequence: TGCGCCAGCAGCCAAGGGACAGGGTCCCCAGGGACCCAGTACTTC.

In DNA, the CDR3 is TGCAGCGTTGAACTCGGGGTCGGTGGCTACACCTTC. Amino acids: CSVELGVGGYTF. V gene TRBV29-1 combines with J gene TRBJ1-2; D uncertain. Germline loops: CDR1 SQVTM, CDR2 ANQGSEA. Trimming stripped 2 bases from V and 7 bases from J, with 11 bases between. This CDR3 has 12 residues. Drawing the rest from reference TRBV29-1 and TRBJ1-2, the complete variable domain is SAVISQKPSRDICQRGTSLTIQCQVDSQVTMMFWYRQQPGQSLTLIATANQGSEATYESGFVIDKFPISRPNLTFSTLTVSNMSPEDSSIYLCSVELGVGGYTFGSGTRLTVV.

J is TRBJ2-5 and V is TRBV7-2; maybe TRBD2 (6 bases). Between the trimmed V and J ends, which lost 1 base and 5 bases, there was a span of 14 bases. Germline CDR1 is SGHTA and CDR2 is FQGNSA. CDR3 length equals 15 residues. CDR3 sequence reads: CASSLGQGLWETQYF. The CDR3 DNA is TGTGCCAGCAGCTTAGGCCAGGGACTTTGGGAGACCCAGTACTTC.

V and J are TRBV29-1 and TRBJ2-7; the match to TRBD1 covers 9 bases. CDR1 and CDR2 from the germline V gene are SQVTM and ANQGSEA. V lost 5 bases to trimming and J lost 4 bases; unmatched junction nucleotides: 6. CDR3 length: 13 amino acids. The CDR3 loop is CSVSGTGIYEQYF. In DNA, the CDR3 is TGCAGCGTTTCCGGGACAGGGATATACGAGCAGTACTTC.

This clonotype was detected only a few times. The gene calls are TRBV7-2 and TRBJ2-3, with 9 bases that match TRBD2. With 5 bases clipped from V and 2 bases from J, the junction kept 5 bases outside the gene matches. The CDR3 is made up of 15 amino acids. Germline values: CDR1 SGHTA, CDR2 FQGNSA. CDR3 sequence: CASSSLAGLTDTQYF. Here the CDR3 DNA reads TGTGCCAGCAGCAGTCTAGCGGGACTCACAGATACGCAGTATTTT.

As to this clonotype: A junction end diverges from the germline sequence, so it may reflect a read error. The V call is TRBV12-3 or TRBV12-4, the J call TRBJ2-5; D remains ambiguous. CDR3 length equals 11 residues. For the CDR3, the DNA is TGTGCCGGCAGCGTCATAGAGACCCAGTACTTC. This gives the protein CAGSVIETQYF.

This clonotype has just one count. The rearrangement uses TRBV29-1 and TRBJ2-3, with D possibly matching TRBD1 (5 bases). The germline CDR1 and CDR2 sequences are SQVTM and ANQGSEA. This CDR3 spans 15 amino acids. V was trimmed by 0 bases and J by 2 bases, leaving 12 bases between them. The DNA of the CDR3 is TGCAGCGTTGAAGATGAGGACAAATACACAGATACGCAGTATTTT. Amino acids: CSVEDEDKYTDTQYF.

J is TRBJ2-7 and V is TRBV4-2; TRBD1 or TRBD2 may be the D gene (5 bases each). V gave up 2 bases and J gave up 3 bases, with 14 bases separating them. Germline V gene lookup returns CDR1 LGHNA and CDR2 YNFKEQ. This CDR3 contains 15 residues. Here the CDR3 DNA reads TGTGCCAGCAGCCAACAGTGGGACGGAGGCTACGAGCAGTACTTC. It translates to CASSQQWDGGYEQYF.

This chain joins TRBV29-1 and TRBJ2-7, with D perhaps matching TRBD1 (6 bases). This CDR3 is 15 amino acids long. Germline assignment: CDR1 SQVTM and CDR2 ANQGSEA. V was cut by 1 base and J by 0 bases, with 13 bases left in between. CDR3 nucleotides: TGCAGCGTTGAAGTATCGGCAGGGGCCTCCTACGAGCAGTACTTC. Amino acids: CSVEVSAGASYEQYF.

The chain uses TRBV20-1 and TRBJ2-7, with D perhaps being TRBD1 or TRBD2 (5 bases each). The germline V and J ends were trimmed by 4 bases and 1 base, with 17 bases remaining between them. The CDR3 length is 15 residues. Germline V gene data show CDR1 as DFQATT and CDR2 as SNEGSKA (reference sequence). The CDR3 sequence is CSAISRRDPSYEQYF. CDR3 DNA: TGCAGTGCTATAAGTCGCCGGGACCCATCCTACGAGCAGTACTTC.

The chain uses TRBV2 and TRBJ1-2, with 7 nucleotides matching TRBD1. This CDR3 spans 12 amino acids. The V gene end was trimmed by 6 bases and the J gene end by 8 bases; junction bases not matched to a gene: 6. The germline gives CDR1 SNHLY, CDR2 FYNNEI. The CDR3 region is CASRGTAGGYTF. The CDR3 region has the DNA TGTGCCAGCAGGGGGACAGCAGGCGGCTACACCTTC.

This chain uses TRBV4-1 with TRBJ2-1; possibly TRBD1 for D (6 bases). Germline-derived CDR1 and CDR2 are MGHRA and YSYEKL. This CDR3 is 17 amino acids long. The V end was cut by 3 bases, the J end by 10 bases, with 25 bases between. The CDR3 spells CASSQDTGTRQRSEQFF. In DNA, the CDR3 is TGCGCCAGCAGCCAGGATACAGGGACCAGACAGAGATCGGAGCAGTTCTTC.

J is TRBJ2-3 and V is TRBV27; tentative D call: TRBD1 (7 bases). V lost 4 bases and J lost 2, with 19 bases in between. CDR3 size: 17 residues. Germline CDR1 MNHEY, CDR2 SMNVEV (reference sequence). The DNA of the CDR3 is TGTGCCAGCAGTTCCCTGCCGACAGGGAGGACCACAGATACGCAGTATTTT. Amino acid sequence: CASSSLPTGRTTDTQYF.

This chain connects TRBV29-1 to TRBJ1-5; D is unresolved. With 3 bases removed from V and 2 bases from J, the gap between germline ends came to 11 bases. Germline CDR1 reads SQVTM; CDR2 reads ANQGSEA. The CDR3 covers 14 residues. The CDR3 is CSVDRPDGNQPQHF. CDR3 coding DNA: TGCAGCGTTGACAGGCCAGATGGCAATCAGCCCCAGCATTTT.

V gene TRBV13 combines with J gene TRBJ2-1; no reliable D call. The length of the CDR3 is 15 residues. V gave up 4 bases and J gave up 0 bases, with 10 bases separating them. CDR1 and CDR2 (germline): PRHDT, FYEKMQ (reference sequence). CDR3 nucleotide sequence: TGTGCCAGCAGCTCCACAGACGGCTCCTACAATGAGCAGTTCTTC. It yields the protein CASSSTDGSYNEQFF.

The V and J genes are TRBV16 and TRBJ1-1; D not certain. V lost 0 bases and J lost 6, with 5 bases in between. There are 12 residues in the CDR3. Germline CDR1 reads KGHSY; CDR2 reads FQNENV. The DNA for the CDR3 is TGTGCCAGCAGCCAATCATTAGCTGAAGCTTTCTTT. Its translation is CASSQSLAEAFF.

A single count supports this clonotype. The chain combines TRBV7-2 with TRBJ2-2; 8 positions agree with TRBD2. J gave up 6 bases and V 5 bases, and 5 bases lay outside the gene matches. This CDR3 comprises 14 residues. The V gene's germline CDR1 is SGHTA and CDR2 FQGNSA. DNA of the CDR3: TGTGCCAGCAGCCAGACTAGCGCAGCCGGGGAGCTGTTTTTT. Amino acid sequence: CASSQTSAAGELFF.

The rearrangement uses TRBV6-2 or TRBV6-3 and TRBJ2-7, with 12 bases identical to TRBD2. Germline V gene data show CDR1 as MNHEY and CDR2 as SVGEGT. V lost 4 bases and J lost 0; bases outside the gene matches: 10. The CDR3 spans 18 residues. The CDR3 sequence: CASSSDTTSGGHSYEQYF. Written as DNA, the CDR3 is TGTGCCAGCAGTTCCGATACGACTAGCGGGGGTCACTCCTACGAGCAGTACTTC.

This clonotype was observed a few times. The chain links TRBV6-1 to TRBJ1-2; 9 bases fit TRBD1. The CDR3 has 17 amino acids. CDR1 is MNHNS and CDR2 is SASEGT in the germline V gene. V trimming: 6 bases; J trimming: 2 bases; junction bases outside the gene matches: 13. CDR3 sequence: CASSPLTLTGGNYGYTF. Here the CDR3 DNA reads TGTGCCAGCAGCCCACTTACTCTCACAGGGGGCAACTATGGCTACACCTTC.

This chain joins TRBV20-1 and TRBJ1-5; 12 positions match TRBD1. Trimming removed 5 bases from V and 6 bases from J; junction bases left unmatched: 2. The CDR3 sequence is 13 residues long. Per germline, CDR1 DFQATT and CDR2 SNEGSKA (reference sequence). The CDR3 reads CSAGTGGIQPQHF. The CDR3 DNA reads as TGCAGTGCTGGGACAGGGGGCATTCAGCCCCAGCATTTT.

The CDR3 coding sequence is TGTGCCAGCAGCTTACGTCAGGGGCCAACTAATGAAAAACTGTTTTTT. Its translation: CASSLRQGPTNEKLFF. V gene TRBV7-9 combines with J gene TRBJ1-4, with D maybe TRBD1 (6 bases). From germline, CDR1 is SEHNR and CDR2 FQNEAQ (reference sequence). Trimming pared 2 bases from V and 0 bases from J, leaving 10 bases between. The CDR3 contains 16 residues.

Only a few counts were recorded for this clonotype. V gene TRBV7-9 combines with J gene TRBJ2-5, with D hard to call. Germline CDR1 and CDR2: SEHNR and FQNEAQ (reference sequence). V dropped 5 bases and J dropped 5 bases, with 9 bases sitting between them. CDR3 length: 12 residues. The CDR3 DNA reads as TGTGCCAGCAGCCGCGCCTTTGAGACCCAGTACTTC. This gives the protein CASSRAFETQYF.

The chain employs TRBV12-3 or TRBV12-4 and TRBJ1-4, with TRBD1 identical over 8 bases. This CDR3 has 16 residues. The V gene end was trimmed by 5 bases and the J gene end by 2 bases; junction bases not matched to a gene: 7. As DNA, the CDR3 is TGTGCCAGCAGTCCTGGCAGGGGGCTTACTAATGAAAAACTGTTTTTT. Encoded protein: CASSPGRGLTNEKLFF.

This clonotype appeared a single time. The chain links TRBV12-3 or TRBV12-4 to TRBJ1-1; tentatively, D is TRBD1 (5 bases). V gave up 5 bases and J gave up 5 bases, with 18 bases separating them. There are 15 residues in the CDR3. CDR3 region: CASSPGGKLRTEAFF. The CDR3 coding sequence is TGTGCCAGCAGTCCCGGGGGGAAGCTTCGGACTGAAGCTTTCTTT.